The clone carrying this TCR beta chain came up many times. These data originate in a study of cytomegalovirus exposure and HLA in healthy donors. Sequencing used immunoSEQ multiplex PCR; TCRdb keeps in-frame clones, though not all of them. The sample holds 90,000 to 130,000 clones; 70% to 85% are singletons and the top ten take approximately 3%. The V gene's germline CDR1 is SGHNT and CDR2 YYREEE (reference sequence). The V gene end was trimmed by 4 bases and the J gene end by 0 bases; junction bases not matched to a gene: 6. This CDR3 is built from 15 residues. The origin of this receptor is a woman under 30 in good health and CMV-seronegative. The material sequenced was PBMCs. The rearrangement joins TRBV5-4 to TRBJ1-1, with 7 bases lining up with TRBD1. CDR3: CASSTPGQLNTEAFF. DNA for the CDR3: TGTGCCAGCAGCACCCCGGGACAGCTGAACACTGAAGCTTTCTTT.